This T cell receptor (beta chain) was recovered during a study of PD-1 blockade in classical Hodgkin lymphoma. Regarding the study as a whole: Differences between repertoires have undefined causes, possibly disease activity or prior therapy.

Sequencing used immunoSEQ multiplex PCR; TCRdb keeps in-frame clones, though not all of them. The table shows 70,000 or so clones, with about 93% occurring only once. Noted time point: newly diagnosed, previously untreated cHL patient sample. Newly diagnosed, untreated classical Hodgkin lymphoma PBMCs served as comparison. A word on this clone: Its antigen is unidentified.

CDR1 and CDR2 (germline): MNHEY, SMNVEV (reference sequence). The CDR3 extends over 15 amino acids. The ends were cut back, 6 bases at V and 3 bases at J, with 14 bases in the middle. This clonotype was obtained from a human donor with classical Hodgkin lymphoma. This chain joins TRBV27 and TRBJ1-4, with TRBD1 as a possible D gene (6 bases). Sequenced material: peripheral blood mononuclear cells (PBMCs). The CDR3 is CASRGWGASNEKLFF. CDR3 bases: TGTGCCAGCAGGGGGTGGGGGGCCTCTAATGAAAAACTGTTTTTT.